Listed here is a single TCR beta chain. Antigen unknown. The sample belongs to a study of vaccination effects on CD4 cells after COVID-19. Sequencing used immunoSEQ multiplex PCR; TCRdb keeps in-frame clones, though not all of them. The table lists about 60,000 clones, around 81% of them singletons. Sequencing in the ViraFEST assay came after antigen-specific CD4+ T cells had been expanded with viral peptide pools, which were used to stimulate PBMC. Isolation of CD4+ T cells took place after 10 to 11 days of culture. Every well housed approximately 2.2 million PBMC, which grew in culture alongside about 10 IU/ml IL-2 and about 10 ug/ml peptides. Study-wide findings and caveats: Whether induced by infection or by vaccine, clones showed marked clonal contraction late after vaccination.

The sequencing here drew on CD4+ T cells from PBMCs cultured with HCoV-229E spike peptides, taken before COVID-19 vaccination. This receptor was obtained from a human donor who received a COVID-19 vaccine.

In DNA, the CDR3 is TGTGCCAGCAGCCCACCGGGACAGGGGTTCAACGGGGAGCTGTTTTTT. It is translated as CASSPPGQGFNGELFF. The chain has TRBV3-1 (or the pseudogene TRBV3-2) and TRBJ2-2; TRBD1 aligns across 10 bases. Per the germline V gene, CDR1 is LGHDT and CDR2 is YNNKEL (reference sequence). The CDR3 covers 16 residues. The J segment lost 7 bases and the V segment lost 4 bases, leaving 9 bases of the junction unmatched.